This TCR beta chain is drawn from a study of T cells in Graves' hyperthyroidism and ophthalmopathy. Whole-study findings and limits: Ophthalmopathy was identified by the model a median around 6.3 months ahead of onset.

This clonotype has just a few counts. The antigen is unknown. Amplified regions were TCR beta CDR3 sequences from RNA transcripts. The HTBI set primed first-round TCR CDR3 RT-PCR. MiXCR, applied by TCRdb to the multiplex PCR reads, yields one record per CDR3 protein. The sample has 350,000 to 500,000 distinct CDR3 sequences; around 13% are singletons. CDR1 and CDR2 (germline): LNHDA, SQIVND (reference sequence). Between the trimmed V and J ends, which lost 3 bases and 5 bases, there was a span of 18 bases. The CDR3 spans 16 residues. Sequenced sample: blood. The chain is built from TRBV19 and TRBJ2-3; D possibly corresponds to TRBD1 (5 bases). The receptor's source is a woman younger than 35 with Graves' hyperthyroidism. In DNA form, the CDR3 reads TGTGCCAGTAGTATTGGGGCCCGGACCTCTCGAGATACGCAGTATTTT. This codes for CASSIGARTSRDTQYF.